This T cell receptor beta chain was obtained from a study of control samples from healthy donors and cancer patients. The repertoire was sequenced with immunoSEQ multiplex PCR; TCRdb's copy has only in-frame clones and lacks some. The data show some 150,000 clones, 90% to 95% seen once. CDR1 is SGHVS and CDR2 is FQNEAQ in the germline V gene. The CDR3 is made up of 13 amino acids. V gave up 2 bases and J gave up 18 bases, with 17 bases separating them. Source material: blood. This sequence joins TRBV7-8 and TRBJ1-6, with D unresolved. The receptor comes from a man aged 35 to 55 in good health. For the CDR3, the DNA is TGTGCCAGCAGCTTAATGTACGAGGATTCCCCCCACTTT. It specifies CASSLMYEDSPHF.